Listed below are T cell receptor beta chains from one sample, sequenced in a study of blood T cell repertoires in COVID-19. Data came from immunoSEQ multiplex PCR; TCRdb stores just in-frame clones and leaves some out. The data contain fewer than 500,000 clones, about nine tenths of them singletons. The sequencing sample was made of PBMCs or T cells enriched from blood (not recorded which). Receptors were obtained from a woman between 18 and 30 years old who had recovered from COVID-19. The CDR3 runs from the conserved cysteine through the conserved F or W. D genes are given only for firm matches. Clone size is shown for a subset of rows, as once, few, many or a class of expanded clone.

- | - | TRBJ1-6 | TRBV19 | TGTGCCACCCAGGGCTCCTATAATTCACCCCTCCACTTT | CATQGSYNSPLHF
TRBD1 | - | TRBJ1-2 | TRBV20-1 | TGCAGTGCTAGACCCGACAGGGTAGACACCTTC | CSARPDRVDTF
- | once | TRBJ1-2 | TRBV4-1 | TGCGCCAGCAGCCAAGTTATGGCTTATGGCTACACCTTC | CASSQVMAYGYTF
TRBD1 | few | TRBJ1-2 | TRBV24-1 | TGTGCCACCAGTGATCCGCGGGGGACAGGGGATGGCTACACCTTC | CATSDPRGTGDGYTF
TRBD2 | - | TRBJ2-1 | TRBV7-9 | TGTGCCAGCAGCTCAGGGACTACGAGGTACAATGAGCAGTTCTTC | CASSSGTTRYNEQFF
- | - | TRBJ1-2 | TRBV10-3 | TGTGCCATCAGTGGGGTCCCGTCAGGGGACTATGGCTACACCTTC | CAISGVPSGDYGYTF
TRBD1 | once | TRBJ1-3 | TRBV9 | TGTGCCAGCAGCGCCTCAACAGGGGCTGGAAACACCATATATTTT | CASSASTGAGNTIYF
- | - | TRBJ1-1 | TRBV5-4 | TGTGCCAGCACCTTGGACACGTTGAACACTGAAGCTTTCTTT | CASTLDTLNTEAFF
TRBD1 | - | TRBJ2-2 | TRBV28 | TGTGCCAGCAGTCCCCTCCGACAGGGGGGAACCGGGGAGCTGTTTTTT | CASSPLRQGGTGELFF
TRBD2 | - | TRBJ2-1 | TRBV6-2/TRBV6-3 | TGTGCCAGCAGTCGGACTAGCGGGGGCTCCTACAATGAGCAGTTCTTC | CASSRTSGGSYNEQFF
- | - | TRBJ1-5 | TRBV2 | TGTGCCAGCAGTGGGGACTACAATCAGCCCCAGCATTTT | CASSGDYNQPQHF
TRBD1 | - | TRBJ1-5 | TRBV19 | TGTGCCAGTAGTACCCGGGACAGGGGAACTAATCAGCCCCAGCATTTT | CASSTRDRGTNQPQHF
TRBD1 | - | TRBJ2-3 | TRBV19 | TGTGCCAGTAGTATGGGGTCCGGACAGGTTGCAGATACGCAGTATTTT | CASSMGSGQVADTQYF
- | - | TRBJ1-4 | TRBV28 | TGTGCCAGCAGTTTATCCTTTAATGAAAAACTGTTTTTT | CASSLSFNEKLFF
- | - | TRBJ1-1 | TRBV5-1 | TGCGCCAGCAGCTTGGATCGGGGGGCGGGGAGTAAAAACACTGAAGCTTTCTTT | CASSLDRGAGSKNTEAFF
- | - | TRBJ1-5 | TRBV23-1 | TGCGCCAGCAGTCAAAGGACGGAGGACAATCAGCCCCAGCATTTT | CASSQRTEDNQPQHF
TRBD1 | - | TRBJ2-5 | TRBV7-9 | TGTGCCAGCAGTTCCGGGACAGGTAGGGCCCAGTACTTC | CASSSGTGRAQYF
- | - | TRBJ1-6 | TRBV19 | TGTGCCAGTAGGATCTCCCGGGGGGCTAGTTCACCCCTCCACTTT | CASRISRGASSPLHF
TRBD2 | - | TRBJ2-7 | TRBV5-1 | TGCGCCAGCAGCTTGGCCCGGCTAGCGGGGGCCCCAACCTACGAGCAGTACTTC | CASSLARLAGAPTYEQYF
- | once | TRBJ1-2 | TRBV5-1 | TGCGCCAGCAGCTCGGACAGTGGGGGCTATGGCTACACCTTC | CASSSDSGGYGYTF
TRBD1 | - | TRBJ1-2 | TRBV27 | TGTGCCAGCGGGCACCTCCGGGACAGGAGCTCAACTAACTATGGCTACACCTTC | CASGHLRDRSSTNYGYTF
- | few | TRBJ1-1 | TRBV18 | TGTGCCAGCTCACGGGATGGCGGGGGCACTGAAGCTTTCTTT | CASSRDGGGTEAFF
- | once | TRBJ1-1 | TRBV27 | TGTGCCAGCAGTCTAAGGGGGGAGGGGAACACTGAAGCTTTCTTT | CASSLRGEGNTEAFF
TRBD1 | - | TRBJ1-4 | TRBV4-1 | TGCGCCAGCGGGGACAGAGAACGGGGGACTAATGAAAAACTGTTTTTT | CASGDRERGTNEKLFF
- | - | TRBJ1-2 | TRBV5-1 | TGCGCCAGCAGCCAATACGAGGGGGACGGCTACACCTTC | CASSQYEGDGYTF
- | - | TRBJ2-2 | TRBV28 | TGTGCCAGCAGTTTACGAGCGAACACCGGGGAGCTGTTTTTT | CASSLRANTGELFF
- | - | TRBJ1-1 | TRBV19 | TGTGCCAGTAGTATAGGCTCCGGTGGCACTGAAGCTTTCTTT | CASSIGSGGTEAFF
TRBD2 | - | TRBJ2-5 | TRBV2 | TGTGCCAGCGCCTTAGCGGGGGGAAAAGTGGAGACCCAGTACTTC | CASALAGGKVETQYF
- | - | TRBJ1-5 | TRBV6-5 | TGTGCCAGCAGTTACTCGAAGCAGGGAAAGTGGCATTTT | CASSYSKQGKWHF
- | - | TRBJ2-3 | TRBV30 | TGTGCCTGGAGTGGAGGGTTTAGCACAGATACGCAGTATTTT | CAWSGGFSTDTQYF
- | - | TRBJ1-2 | TRBV2 | TGTGCCAGCAGTGAGTGGAGGGAGAATGGCTACACCTTC | CASSEWRENGYTF
- | - | TRBJ1-1 | TRBV4-1 | TGCGCCAGCAGCCCCCTGGGAAGGGGGACGAACACTGAAGCTTTCTTT | CASSPLGRGTNTEAFF
- | - | TRBJ2-1 | TRBV3-1/TRBV3-2 | TGTGCCAGCAGCCAAGAAAACGAGTACAATGAGCAGTTCTTC | CASSQENEYNEQFF
- | - | TRBJ1-6 | TRBV11-2 | TGTGCCAGCAGCTCCCTACAGGGATGGAATTCACCCCTCCACTTT | CASSSLQGWNSPLHF
- | - | TRBJ1-1 | TRBV18 | TGTGCCAGCTCTCACGGTTCCAGGGGTGGCACTGAAGCTTTCTTT | CASSHGSRGGTEAFF
- | - | TRBJ1-5 | TRBV12-3/TRBV12-4 | TGTGCCAGCAGTTTACAGGGTGATCAGCCCCAGCATTTT | CASSLQGDQPQHF
TRBD1 | few | TRBJ1-2 | TRBV5-1 | TGCGCCAGCAGCCCCGGGACAGGTTATGGCTACACCTTC | CASSPGTGYGYTF
- | - | TRBJ2-5 | TRBV5-1 | TGCGCCAGCAGCTTGGTGGTCAGGGGCGGAGAGACCCAGTACTTC | CASSLVVRGGETQYF
- | - | TRBJ2-3 | TRBV14 | TGTGCCAGCAGCCCTGACTTCACAGATACGCAGTATTTT | CASSPDFTDTQYF
TRBD1 | once | TRBJ1-5 | TRBV19 | TGTGCCAGTAGTATGCTGGGGGACAGCCATAGCAATCAGCCCCAGCATTTT | CASSMLGDSHSNQPQHF
- | - | TRBJ1-1 | TRBV7-3 | TGTGCCAGCAGCTTAATGAGTCACTGCCCAAAAATGAACACTGAAGCTTTCTTT | CASSLMSHCPKMNTEAFF
TRBD1 | - | TRBJ1-5 | TRBV6-5 | TGTGCCAGCAGCATCGACAGGGATCAGCCCCAGCATTTT | CASSIDRDQPQHF
- | - | TRBJ1-6 | TRBV27 | TGTGCCAGCAGTCCGAGGACAGTATATTCACCCCTCCACTTT | CASSPRTVYSPLHF
TRBD1 | - | TRBJ2-2 | TRBV28 | TGTGCCAGCAGTTCTCACCGGGACAGGTGGAAGACCGGGGAGCTGTTTTTT | CASSSHRDRWKTGELFF
TRBD1 | - | TRBJ2-5 | TRBV14 | TGTGCCAGCAGTCCTCCTAGATTTGGACAGGAGAATTTAAAGACCCAGTACTTC | CASSPPRFGQENLKTQYF